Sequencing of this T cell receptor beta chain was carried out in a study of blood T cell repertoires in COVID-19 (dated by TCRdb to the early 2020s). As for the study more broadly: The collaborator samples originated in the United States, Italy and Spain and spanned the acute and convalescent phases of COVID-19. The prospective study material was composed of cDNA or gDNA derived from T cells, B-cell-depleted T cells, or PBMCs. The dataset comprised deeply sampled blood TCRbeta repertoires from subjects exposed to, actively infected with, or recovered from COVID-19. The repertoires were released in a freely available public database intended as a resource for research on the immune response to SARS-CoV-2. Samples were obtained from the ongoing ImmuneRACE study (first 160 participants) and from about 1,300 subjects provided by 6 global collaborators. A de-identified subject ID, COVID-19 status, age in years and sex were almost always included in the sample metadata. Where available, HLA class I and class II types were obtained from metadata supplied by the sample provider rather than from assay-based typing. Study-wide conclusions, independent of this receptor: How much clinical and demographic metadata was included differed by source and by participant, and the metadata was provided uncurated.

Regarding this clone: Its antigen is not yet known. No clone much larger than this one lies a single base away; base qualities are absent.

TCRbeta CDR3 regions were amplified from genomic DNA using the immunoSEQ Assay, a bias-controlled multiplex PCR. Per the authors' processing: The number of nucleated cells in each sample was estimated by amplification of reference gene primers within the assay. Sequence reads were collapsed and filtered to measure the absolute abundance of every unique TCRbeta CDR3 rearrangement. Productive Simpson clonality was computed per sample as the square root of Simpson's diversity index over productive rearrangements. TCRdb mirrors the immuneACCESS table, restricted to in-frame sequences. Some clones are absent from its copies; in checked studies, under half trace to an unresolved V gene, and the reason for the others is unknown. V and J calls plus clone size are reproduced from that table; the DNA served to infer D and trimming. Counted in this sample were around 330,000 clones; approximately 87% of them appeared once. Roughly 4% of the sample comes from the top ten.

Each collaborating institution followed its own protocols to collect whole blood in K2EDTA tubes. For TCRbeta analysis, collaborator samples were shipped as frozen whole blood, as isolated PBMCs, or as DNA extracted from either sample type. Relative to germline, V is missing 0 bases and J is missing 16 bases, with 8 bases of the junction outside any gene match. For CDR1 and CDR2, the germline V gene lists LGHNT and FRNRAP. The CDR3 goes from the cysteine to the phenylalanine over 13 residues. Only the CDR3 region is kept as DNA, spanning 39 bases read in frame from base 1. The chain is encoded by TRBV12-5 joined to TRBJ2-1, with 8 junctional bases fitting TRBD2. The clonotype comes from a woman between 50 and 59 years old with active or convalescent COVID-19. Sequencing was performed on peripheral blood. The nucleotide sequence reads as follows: TGTGCTAGTGGTTTGGTACCAACGGGAGGGCTTTTCTTC. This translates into CASGLVPTGGLFF.